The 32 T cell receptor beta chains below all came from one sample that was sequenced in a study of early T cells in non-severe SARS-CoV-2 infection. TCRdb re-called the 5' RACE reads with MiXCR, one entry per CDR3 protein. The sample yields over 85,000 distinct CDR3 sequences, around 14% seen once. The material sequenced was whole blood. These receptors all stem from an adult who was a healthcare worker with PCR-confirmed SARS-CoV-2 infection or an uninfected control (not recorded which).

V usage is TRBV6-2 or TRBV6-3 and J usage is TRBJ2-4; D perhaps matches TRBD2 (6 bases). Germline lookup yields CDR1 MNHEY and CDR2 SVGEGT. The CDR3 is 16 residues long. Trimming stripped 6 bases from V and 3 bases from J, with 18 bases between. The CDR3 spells CASSLRGSHFKNIQYF. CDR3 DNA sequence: TGTGCCAGCAGCCTGCGGGGCTCACATTTCAAAAACATTCAGTACTTC.

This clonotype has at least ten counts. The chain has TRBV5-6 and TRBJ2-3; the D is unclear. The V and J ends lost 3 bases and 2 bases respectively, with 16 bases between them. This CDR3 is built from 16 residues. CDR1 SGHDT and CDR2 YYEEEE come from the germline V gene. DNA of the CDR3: TGTGCCAGCAGCTCCCTTCAGGCTCTACCCACAGATACGCAGTATTTT. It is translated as CASSSLQALPTDTQYF.

The CDR3 spells CASSRGTIEEQYF. The CDR3 nucleotides are TGCGCCAGCAGCCGAGGAACCATAGAAGAGCAGTACTTC. The chain is built from TRBV5-1 and TRBJ2-7; no reliable D call. CDR3 size: 13 residues. The V gene's germline CDR1 is SGHRS and CDR2 YFSETQ. The V gene lost 4 bases and the J gene lost 7 bases, with 15 bases spanning the gap.

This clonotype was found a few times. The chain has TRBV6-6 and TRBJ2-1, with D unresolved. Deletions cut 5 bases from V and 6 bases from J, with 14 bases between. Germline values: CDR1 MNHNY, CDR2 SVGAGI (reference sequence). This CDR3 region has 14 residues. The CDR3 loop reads CASSRRINGNEQFF. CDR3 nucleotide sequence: TGTGCCAGCAGTCGGCGGATAAACGGCAATGAGCAGTTCTTC.

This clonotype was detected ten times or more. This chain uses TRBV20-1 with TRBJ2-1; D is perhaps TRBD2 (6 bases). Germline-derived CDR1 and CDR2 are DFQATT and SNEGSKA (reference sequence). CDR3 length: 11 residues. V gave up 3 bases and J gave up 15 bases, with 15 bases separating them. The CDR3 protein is CSARDPGEAFF. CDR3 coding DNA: TGCAGTGCTAGGGACCCGGGAGAGGCGTTCTTC.

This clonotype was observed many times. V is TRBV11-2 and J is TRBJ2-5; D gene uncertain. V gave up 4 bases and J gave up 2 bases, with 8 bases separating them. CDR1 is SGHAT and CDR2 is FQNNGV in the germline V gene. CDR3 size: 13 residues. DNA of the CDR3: TGTGCCAGCAGCTCCGGGCCGCAAGAGACCCAGTACTTC. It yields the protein CASSSGPQETQYF.

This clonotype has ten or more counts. The chain's CDR3 is CASSLKSAGRPYEQYF. Here the CDR3 DNA reads TGTGCCAGCAGCTTAAAATCTGCGGGGCGTCCTTACGAGCAGTACTTC. This rearrangement joins TRBV11-1 to TRBJ2-7; D might be TRBD2 (6 bases). Germline V lookup: CDR1 SGHAT, CDR2 FQDESV (reference sequence). Trimming shortened V by 2 bases and J by 4 bases, and 18 bases separated the two germline ends. The CDR3 extends over 16 amino acids.

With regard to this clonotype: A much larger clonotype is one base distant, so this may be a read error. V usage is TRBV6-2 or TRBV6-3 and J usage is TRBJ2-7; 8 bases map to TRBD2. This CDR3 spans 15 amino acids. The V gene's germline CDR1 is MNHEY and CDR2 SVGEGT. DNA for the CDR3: TGTGCCAGCAGTTCGGATCAAACTAGCGGCTACGGGCAGTACTTC. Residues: CASSSDQTSGYGQYF.

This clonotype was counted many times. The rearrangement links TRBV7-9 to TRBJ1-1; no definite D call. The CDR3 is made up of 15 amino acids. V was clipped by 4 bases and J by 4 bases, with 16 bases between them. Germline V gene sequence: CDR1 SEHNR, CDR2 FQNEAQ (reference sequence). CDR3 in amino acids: CASSSTKHGSTEAFF. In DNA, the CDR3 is TGTGCCAGCAGCTCCACAAAACACGGATCCACTGAAGCTTTCTTT.

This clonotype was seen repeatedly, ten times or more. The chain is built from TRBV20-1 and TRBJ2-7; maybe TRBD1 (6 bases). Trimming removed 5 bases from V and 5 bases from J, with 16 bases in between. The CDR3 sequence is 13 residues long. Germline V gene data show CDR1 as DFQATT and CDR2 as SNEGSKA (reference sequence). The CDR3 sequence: CSAAGEIDHEQYF. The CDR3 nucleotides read TGCAGTGCTGCAGGGGAGATAGATCACGAGCAGTACTTC.

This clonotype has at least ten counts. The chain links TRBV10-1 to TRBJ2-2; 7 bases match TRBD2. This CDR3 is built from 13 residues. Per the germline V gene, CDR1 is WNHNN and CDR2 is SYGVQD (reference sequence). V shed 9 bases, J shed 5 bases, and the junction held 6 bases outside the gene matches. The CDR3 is CASAGARTGELFF. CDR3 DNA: TGCGCCAGTGCGGGAGCGAGGACCGGGGAGCTGTTTTTT.

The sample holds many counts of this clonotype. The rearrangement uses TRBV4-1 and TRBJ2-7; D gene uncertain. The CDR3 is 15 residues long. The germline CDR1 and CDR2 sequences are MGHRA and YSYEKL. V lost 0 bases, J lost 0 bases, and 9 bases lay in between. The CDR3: CASSQDAGSSYEQYF. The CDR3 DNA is TGCGCCAGCAGCCAAGATGCTGGAAGCTCCTACGAGCAGTACTTC.

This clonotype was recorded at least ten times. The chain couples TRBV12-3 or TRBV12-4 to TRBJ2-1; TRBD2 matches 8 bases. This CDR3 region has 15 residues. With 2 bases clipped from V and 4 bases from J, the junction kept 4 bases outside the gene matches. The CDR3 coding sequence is TGTGCCAGCAGTTTACTCGCGGGAGGATACAATGAGCAGTTCTTC. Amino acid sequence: CASSLLAGGYNEQFF.

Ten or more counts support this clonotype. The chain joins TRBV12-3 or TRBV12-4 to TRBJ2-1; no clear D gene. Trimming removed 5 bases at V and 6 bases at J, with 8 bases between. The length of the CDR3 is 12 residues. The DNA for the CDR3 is TGTGCCAGCAGTACCAGTTCCAATGAGCAGTTCTTC. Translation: CASSTSSNEQFF.

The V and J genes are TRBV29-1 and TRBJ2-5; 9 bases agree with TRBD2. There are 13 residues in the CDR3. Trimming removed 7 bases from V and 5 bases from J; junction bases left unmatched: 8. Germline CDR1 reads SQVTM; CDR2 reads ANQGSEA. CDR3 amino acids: CSARGRAWETQYF. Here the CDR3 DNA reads TGCAGCGCCCGCGGGAGGGCCTGGGAGACCCAGTACTTC.

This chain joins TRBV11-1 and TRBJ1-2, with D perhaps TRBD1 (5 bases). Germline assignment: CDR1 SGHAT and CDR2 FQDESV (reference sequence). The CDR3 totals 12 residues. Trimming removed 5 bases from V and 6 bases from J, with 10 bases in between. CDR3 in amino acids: CASSTRGDGYTF. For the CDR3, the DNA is TGTGCCAGCAGCACAAGAGGGGATGGCTACACCTTC. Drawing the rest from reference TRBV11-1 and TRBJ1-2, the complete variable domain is EAEVAQSPRYKITEKSQAVAFWCDPISGHATLYWYRQILGQGPELLVQFQDESVVDDSQLPKDRFSAERLKGVDSTLKIQPAELGDSAMYLCASSTRGDGYTFGSGTRLTVV.

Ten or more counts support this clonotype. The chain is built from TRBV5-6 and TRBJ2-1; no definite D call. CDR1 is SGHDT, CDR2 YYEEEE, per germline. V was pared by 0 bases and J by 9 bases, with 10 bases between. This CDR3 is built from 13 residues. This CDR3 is CASSLDLVGEQFF. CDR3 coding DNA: TGTGCCAGCAGCTTGGACCTAGTGGGTGAGCAGTTCTTC.

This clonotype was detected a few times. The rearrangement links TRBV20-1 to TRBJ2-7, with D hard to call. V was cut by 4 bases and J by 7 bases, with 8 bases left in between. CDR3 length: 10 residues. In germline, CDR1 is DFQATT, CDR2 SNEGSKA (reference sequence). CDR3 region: CSATTGEQYF. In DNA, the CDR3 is TGCAGTGCTACGACTGGGGAGCAGTACTTC.

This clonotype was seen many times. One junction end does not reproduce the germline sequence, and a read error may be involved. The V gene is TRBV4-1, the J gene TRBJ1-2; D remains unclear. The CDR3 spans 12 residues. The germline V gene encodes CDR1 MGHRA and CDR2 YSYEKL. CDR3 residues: CASSQGAYGDTF. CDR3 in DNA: TGCGCCAGCAGCCAGGGCGCGTATGGCGACACCTTC.

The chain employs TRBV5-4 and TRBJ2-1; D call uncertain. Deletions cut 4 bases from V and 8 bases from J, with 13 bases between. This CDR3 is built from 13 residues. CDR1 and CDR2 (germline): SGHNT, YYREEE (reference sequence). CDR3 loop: CASSHPYGDEQFF. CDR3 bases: TGTGCCAGCAGCCACCCGTACGGAGATGAGCAGTTCTTC.

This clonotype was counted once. The CDR3 DNA reads TGCAGCTTTTGGGGTTGGAATGAGCAGTTCTTC. It codes for CSFWGWNEQFF. The chain has TRBV29-1 and TRBJ2-1; D gene unclear. CDR1 and CDR2 from the germline V gene are SQVTM and ANQGSEA. The CDR3 consists of 11 residues. V shed 8 bases and J shed 7 bases, with 12 bases lying between them.

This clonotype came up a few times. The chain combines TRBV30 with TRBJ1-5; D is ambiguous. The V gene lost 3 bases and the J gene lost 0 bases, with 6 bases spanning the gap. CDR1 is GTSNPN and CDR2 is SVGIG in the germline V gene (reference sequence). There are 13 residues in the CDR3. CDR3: CAWSSYSNQPQHF. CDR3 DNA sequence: TGTGCCTGGAGCTCTTATAGCAATCAGCCCCAGCATTTT. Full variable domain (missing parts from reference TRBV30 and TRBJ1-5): SQTIHQWPATLVQPVGSPLSLECTVEGTSNPNLYWYRQAAGRGLQLLFYSVGIGQISSEVPQNLSASRPQDRQFILSSKKLLLSDSGFYLCAWSSYSNQPQHFGDGTRLSIL.

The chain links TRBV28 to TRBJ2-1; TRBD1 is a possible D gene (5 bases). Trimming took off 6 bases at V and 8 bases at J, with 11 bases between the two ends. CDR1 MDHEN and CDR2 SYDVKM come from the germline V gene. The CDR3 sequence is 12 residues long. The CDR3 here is CASSQAGHEQFF. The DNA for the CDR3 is TGTGCCAGCAGCCAAGCAGGGCATGAGCAGTTCTTC.

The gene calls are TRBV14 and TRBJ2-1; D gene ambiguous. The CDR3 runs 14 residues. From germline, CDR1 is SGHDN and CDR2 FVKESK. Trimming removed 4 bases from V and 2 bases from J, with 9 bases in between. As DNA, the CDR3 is TGTGCCAGCAGCCTCGAAGCAGCCTACAATGAGCAGTTCTTC. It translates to CASSLEAAYNEQFF.

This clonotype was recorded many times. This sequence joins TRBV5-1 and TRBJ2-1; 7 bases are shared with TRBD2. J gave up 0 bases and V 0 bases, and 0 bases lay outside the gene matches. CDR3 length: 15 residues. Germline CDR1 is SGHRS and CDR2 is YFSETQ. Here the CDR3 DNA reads TGCGCCAGCAGCTTGGGACTAGCCTCCTACAATGAGCAGTTCTTC. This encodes CASSLGLASYNEQFF.

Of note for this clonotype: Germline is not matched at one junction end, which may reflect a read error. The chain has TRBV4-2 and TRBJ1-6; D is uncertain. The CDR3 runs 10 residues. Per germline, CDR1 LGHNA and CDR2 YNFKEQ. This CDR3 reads CASRRSPLHF. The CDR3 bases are TGCGCCAGCAGGCGGTCACCCCTCCACTTT.

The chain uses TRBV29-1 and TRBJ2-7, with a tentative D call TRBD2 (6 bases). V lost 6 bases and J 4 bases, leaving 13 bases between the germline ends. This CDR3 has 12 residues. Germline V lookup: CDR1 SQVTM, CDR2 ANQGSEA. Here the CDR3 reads CSVGTGGYEQYF. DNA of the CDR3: TGCAGCGTGGGCACCGGGGGATACGAGCAGTACTTC.

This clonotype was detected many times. The CDR3 DNA follows: TGTGCCAGCTGTTCTGTTCCCAGGGGGCAGGGACCGAACACTGAAGCTTTCTTT. It translates to CASCSVPRGQGPNTEAFF. V and J are TRBV12-3 or TRBV12-4 and TRBJ1-1, with TRBD1 matching over 8 bases. The CDR3 length is 18 residues. V lost 8 bases to trimming and J lost 1 base; unmatched junction nucleotides: 18.

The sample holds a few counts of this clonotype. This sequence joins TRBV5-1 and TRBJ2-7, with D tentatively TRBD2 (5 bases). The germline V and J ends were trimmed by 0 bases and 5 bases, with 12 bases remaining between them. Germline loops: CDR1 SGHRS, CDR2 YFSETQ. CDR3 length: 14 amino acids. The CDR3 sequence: CASSLVGSGDEQYF. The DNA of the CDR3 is TGCGCCAGCAGCTTGGTGGGGAGTGGCGACGAGCAGTACTTC.

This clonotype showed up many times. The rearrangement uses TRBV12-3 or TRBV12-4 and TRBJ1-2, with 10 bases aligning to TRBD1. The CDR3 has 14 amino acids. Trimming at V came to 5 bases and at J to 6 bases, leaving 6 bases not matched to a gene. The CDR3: CASSPGTGDHGYTF. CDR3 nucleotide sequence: TGTGCCAGCAGTCCCGGGACAGGGGACCATGGCTACACCTTC.

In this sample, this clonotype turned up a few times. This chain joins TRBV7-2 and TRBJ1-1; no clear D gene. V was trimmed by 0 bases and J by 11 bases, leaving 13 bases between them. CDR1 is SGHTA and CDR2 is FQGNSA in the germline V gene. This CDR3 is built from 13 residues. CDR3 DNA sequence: TGTGCCAGCAGCTTAGCGACCTCCTTTTCGGCTTTCTTT. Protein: CASSLATSFSAFF.

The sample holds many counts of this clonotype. The CDR3 DNA reads as TGCGCCAGCAGCCTACACGGGACCGGGGAGCTGTTTTTT. Translated, it gives CASSLHGTGELFF. V usage is TRBV5-1 and J usage is TRBJ2-2; D unresolved. Per the germline V gene, CDR1 is SGHRS and CDR2 is YFSETQ. V was cut by 4 bases and J by 5 bases, with 9 bases left in between. The CDR3 is 13 amino acids.